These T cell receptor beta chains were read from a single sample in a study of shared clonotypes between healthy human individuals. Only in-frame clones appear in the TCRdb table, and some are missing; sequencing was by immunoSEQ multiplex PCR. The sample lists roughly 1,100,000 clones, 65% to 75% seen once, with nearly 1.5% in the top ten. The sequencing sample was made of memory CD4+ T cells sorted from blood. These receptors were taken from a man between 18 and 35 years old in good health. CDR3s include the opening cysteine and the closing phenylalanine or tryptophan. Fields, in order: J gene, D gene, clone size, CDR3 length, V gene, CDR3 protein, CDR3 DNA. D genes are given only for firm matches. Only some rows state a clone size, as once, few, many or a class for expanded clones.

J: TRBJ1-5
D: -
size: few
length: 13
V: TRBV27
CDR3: CASSYRENQPQHF
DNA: TGTGCCAGCAGCTACAGGGAAAATCAGCCCCAGCATTTT

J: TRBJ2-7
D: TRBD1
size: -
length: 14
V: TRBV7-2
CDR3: CASSRGQGPDEQYF
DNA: TGTGCCAGCAGCCGAGGACAGGGGCCTGACGAGCAGTACTTC

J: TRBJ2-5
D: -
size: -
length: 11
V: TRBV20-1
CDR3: CSAWVAETQYF
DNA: TGCAGTGCCTGGGTCGCAGAGACCCAGTACTTC

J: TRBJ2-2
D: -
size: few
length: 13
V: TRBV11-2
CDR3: CASSFGNTGELFF
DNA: TGTGCCAGCAGCTTTGGGAACACCGGGGAGCTGTTTTTT

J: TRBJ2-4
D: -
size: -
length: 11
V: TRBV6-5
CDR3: CATSRRDIQYF
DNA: TGTGCCACATCACGGCGGGACATTCAGTACTTC

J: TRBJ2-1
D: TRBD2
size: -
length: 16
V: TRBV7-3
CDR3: CASSPRGSGGGPVQFF
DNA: TGTGCCAGCAGCCCCCGCGGGAGCGGGGGGGGCCCGGTGCAGTTCTTC

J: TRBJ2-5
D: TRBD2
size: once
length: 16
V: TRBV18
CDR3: CASSPSLAGARETQYF
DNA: TGTGCCAGCTCACCTTCATTAGCGGGGGCCAGGGAGACCCAGTACTTC

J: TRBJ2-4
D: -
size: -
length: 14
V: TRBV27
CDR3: CASSSLLAKNIQYF
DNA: TGTGCCAGCAGTTCATTACTAGCCAAAAACATTCAGTACTTC

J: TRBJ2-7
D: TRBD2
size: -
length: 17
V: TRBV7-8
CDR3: CASSLALLAGDTYEQYF
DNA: TGTGCCAGCAGCTTAGCGCTTTTAGCGGGAGATACCTACGAGCAGTACTTC

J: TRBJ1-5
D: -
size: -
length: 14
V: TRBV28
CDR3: CASSWTNSNQPQHF
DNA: TGTGCCAGCAGCTGGACTAATAGCAATCAGCCCCAGCATTTT

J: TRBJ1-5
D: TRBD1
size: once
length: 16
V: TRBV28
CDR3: CASSLPRDRGLQPQHF
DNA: TGTGCCAGCAGTTTACCCCGGGACAGGGGGCTTCAGCCCCAGCATTTT

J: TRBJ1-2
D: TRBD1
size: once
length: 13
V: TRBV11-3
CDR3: CASSRQGGDGYTF
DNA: TGTGCCAGCAGCCGACAGGGCGGTGACGGCTACACCTTC

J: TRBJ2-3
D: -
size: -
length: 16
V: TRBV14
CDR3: CASSQVGGRGTDTQYF
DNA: TGTGCCAGCAGCCAAGTTGGGGGGCGCGGCACAGATACGCAGTATTTT

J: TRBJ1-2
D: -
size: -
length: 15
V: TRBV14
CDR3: CASSQDGRQGYGYTF
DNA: TGTGCCAGCAGCCAAGATGGTCGCCAGGGATATGGCTACACCTTC

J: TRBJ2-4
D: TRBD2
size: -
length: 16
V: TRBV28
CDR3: CASSFLGASGGHIQYF
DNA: TGTGCCAGCAGTTTTTTAGGGGCTAGCGGGGGACACATTCAGTACTTC

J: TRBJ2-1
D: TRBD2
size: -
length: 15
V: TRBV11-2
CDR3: CASSHPGTSGNEQFF
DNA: TGTGCCAGCAGCCATCCCGGGACTAGTGGCAATGAGCAGTTCTTC

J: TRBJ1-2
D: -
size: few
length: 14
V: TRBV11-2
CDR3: CASSLVGRRYGYTF
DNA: TGTGCCAGCAGCTTAGTGGGCCGACGCTATGGCTACACCTTC

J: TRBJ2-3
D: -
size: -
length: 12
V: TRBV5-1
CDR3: CASSFTADTQYF
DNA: TGCGCCAGCAGCTTTACAGCAGATACGCAGTATTTT

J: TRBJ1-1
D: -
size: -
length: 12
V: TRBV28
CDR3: CEVRQRDTEAFF
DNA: TGTGAAGTGAGACAAAGAGACACTGAAGCTTTCTTT

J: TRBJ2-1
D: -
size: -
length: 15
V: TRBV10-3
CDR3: CAISDNLGARNEQFF
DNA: TGTGCCATCAGCGATAATTTGGGGGCGAGGAATGAGCAGTTCTTC

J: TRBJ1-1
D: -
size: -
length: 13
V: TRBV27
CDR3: CASSTTMNTEAFF
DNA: TGTGCCAGCAGCACCACTATGAACACTGAAGCTTTCTTT

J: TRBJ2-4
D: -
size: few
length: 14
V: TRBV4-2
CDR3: CASSQDLLDRIQYF
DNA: TGTGCCAGCAGCCAAGATCTGCTAGATAGAATTCAGTACTTC

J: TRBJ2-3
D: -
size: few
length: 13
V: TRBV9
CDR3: CASSVAGTDTQYF
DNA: TGTGCCAGCAGCGTAGCGGGGACAGATACGCAGTATTTT

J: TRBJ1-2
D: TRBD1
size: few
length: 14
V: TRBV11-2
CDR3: CASTPVRTGDGYTF
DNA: TGTGCCAGCACCCCAGTTCGCACAGGGGATGGCTACACCTTC

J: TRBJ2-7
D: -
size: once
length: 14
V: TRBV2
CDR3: CASKNQRASYEQYF
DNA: TGTGCCAGCAAAAACCAGCGGGCTTCCTACGAGCAGTACTTC

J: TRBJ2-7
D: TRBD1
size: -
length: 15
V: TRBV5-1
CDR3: CASSKDRGGVYEQYF
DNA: TGCGCCAGCAGCAAGGACAGGGGAGGAGTCTACGAGCAGTACTTC

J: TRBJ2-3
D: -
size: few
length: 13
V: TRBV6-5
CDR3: CAASRGNTDTQYF
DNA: TGTGCCGCGAGTAGGGGCAACACAGATACGCAGTATTTT

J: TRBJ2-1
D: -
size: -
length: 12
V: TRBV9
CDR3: CASGGWNNEQFF
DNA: TGTGCCAGCGGGGGCTGGAACAATGAGCAGTTCTTC

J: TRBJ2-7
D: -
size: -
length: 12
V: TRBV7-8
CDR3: CASGRGAYEQYF
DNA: TGTGCCAGCGGTAGGGGAGCCTACGAGCAGTACTTC